The T cell receptor beta chain under discussion was sequenced for a study of cytomegalovirus exposure and HLA in healthy donors. Whole-study context: The study placed 80% to 85% of its approximately 400 genotyped donors in the Caucasian-associated ancestry cluster.

Primers included in the PCR were 60 Vbeta and 13 Jbeta primers. The method was immunoSEQ multiplex PCR; TCRdb's version includes in-frame clones alone and lacks a portion of them. The table includes some 120,000 clones, 70% to 80% detected once. Points from the study as a whole: CMV serostatus was the sole immune exposure information available. Presence/absence analysis assumed near-uniform sequencing depth across donors.

This clone has just a few counts. Its antigen remains unknown. Regarding donors, all were healthy bone marrow donors. The receptor comes from a woman between 40 and 50 years old in good health and CMV-seropositive. Sequences were obtained from PBMCs.

In nucleotides, the CDR3 is TGTGCCAGCAGTGAGTCGGGGACACGGGCAAACACCATATATTTT. Translated, it gives CASSESGTRANTIYF. This chain links TRBV6-1 with TRBJ1-3; tentative D call: TRBD1 (6 bases). V was pared by 3 bases and J by 6 bases, with 15 bases between. The CDR3 runs 15 residues. CDR1 and CDR2 (germline): MNHNS, SASEGT.